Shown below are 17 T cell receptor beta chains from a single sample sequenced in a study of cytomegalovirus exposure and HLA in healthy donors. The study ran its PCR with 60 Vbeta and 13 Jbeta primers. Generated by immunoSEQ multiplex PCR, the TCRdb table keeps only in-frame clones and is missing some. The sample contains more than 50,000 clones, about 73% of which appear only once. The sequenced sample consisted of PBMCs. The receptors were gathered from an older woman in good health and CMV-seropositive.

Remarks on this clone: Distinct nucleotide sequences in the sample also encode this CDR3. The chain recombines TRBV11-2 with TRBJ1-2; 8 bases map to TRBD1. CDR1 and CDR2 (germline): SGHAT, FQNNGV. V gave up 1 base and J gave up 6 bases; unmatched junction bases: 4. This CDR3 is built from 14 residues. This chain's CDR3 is CASSLGQGINGYTF. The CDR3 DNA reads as TGTGCCAGCAGCTTAGGACAGGGGATAAATGGCTACACCTTC. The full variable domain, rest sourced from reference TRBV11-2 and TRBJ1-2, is EAGVAQSPRYKIIEKRQSVAFWCNPISGHATLYWYQQILGQGPKLLIQFQNNGVVDDSQLPKDRFSAERLKGVDSTLKIQPAKLEDSAVYLCASSLGQGINGYTFGSGTRLTVV.

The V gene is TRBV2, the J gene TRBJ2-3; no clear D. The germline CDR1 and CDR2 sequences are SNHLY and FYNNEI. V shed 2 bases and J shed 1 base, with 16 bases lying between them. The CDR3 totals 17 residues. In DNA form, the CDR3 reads TGTGCCAGCAGTGAACCCCGAGACATGAGCCGCACAGATACGCAGTATTTT. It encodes CASSEPRDMSRTDTQYF.

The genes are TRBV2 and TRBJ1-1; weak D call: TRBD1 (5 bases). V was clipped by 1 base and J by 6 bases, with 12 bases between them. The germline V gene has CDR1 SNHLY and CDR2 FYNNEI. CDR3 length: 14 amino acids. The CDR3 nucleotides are TGTGCCAGCAGTGAAGGGGGGGGAAGGGCTGAAGCTTTCTTT. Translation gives CASSEGGGRAEAFF.

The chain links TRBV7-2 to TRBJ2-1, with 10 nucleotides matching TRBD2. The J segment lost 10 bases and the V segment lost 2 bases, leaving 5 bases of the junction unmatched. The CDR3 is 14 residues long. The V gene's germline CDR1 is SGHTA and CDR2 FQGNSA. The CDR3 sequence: CASSLTSGVGEQFF. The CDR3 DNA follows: TGTGCCAGCAGCTTAACTAGCGGGGTAGGGGAGCAGTTCTTC.

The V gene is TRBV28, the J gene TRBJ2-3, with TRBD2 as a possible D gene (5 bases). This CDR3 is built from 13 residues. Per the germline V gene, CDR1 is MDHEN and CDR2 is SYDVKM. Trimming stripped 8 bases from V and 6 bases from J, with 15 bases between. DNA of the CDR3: TGTGCCAGCTCTACGAGGGCCAGGGATACGCAGTATTTT. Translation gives CASSTRARDTQYF. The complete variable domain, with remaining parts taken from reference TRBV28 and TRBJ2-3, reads DVKVTQSSRYLVKRTGEKVFLECVQDMDHENMFWYRQDPGLGLRLIYFSYDVKMKEKGDIPEGYSVSREKKERFSLILESASTNQTSMYLCASSTRARDTQYFGPGTRLTVL.

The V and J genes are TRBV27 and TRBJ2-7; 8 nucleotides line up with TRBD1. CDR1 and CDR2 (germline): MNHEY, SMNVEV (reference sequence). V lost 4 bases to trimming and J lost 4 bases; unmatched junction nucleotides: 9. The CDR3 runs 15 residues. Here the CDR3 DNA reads TGTGCCAGCAGTTGGTCCGGGACAGGCATTTACGAGCAGTACTTC. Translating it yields CASSWSGTGIYEQYF.

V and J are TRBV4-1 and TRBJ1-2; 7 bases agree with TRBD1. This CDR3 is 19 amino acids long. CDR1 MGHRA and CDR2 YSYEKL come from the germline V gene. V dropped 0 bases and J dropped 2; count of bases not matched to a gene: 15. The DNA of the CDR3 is TGCGCCAGCAGCCAAGAGGTTCCTGCAGGGGGTTCCTCCAACTATGGCTACACCTTC. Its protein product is CASSQEVPAGGSSNYGYTF.

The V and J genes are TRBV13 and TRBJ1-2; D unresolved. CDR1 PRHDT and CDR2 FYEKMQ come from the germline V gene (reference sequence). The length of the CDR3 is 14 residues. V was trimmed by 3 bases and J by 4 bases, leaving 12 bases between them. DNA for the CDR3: TGTGCCAGCAGCTTCAGCCAGACTCTCTATGGCTACACCTTC. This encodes CASSFSQTLYGYTF. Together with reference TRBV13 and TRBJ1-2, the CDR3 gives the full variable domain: AAGVIQSPRHLIKEKRETATLKCYPIPRHDTVYWYQQGPGQDPQFLISFYEKMQSDKGSIPDRFSAQQFSDYHSELNMSSLELGDSALYFCASSFSQTLYGYTFGSGTRLTVV.

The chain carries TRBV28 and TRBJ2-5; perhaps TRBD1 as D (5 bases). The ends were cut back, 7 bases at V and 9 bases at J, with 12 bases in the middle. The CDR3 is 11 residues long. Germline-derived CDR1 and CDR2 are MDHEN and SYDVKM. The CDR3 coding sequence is TGTGCCAGCACCTCCATAGGGGCCCAGTACTTC. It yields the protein CASTSIGAQYF.

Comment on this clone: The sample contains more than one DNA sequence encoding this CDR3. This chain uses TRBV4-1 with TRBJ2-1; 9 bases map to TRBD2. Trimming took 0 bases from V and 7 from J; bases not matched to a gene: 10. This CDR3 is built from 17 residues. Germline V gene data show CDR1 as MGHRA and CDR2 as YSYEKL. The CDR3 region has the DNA TGCGCCAGCAGCCAAGAGGTAGGCGGGGGGGCCAGAAATGAGCAGTTCTTC. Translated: CASSQEVGGGARNEQFF.

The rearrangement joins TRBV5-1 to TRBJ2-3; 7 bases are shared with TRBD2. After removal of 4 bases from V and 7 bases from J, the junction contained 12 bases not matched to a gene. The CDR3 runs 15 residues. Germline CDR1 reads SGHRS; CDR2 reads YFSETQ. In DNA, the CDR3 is TGCGCCAGCAGCGTTATTGACGGGGGGATGAATACGCAGTATTTT. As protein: CASSVIDGGMNTQYF.

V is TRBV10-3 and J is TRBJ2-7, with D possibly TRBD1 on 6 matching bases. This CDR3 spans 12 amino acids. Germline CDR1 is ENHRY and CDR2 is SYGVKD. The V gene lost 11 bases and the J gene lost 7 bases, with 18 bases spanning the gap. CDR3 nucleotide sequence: TGTGCCCCCAGGAACAGGGTGGGGGAGCAGTACTTC. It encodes CAPRNRVGEQYF.

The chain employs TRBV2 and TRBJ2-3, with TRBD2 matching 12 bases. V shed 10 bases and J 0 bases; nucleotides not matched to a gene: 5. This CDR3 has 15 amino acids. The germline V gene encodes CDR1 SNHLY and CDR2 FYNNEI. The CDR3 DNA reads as TGTGCCACCCGACTAGCGGGGGTTAGCACAGATACGCAGTATTTT. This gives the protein CATRLAGVSTDTQYF.

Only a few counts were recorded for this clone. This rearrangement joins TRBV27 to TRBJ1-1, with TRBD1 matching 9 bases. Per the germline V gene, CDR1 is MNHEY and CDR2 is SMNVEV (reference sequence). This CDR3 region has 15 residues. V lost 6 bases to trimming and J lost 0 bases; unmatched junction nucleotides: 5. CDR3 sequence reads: CASRGTGIVNTEAFF. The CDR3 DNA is TGTGCCAGCAGAGGGACAGGGATCGTGAACACTGAAGCTTTCTTT.

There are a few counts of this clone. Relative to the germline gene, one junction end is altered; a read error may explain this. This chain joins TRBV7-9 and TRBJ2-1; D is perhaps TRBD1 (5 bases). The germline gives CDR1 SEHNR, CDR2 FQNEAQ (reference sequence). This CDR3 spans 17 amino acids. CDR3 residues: CSSSLGLRADLDNEQFF. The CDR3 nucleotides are TGTTCCAGCAGCTTAGGGCTCAGGGCAGATTTGGACAATGAGCAGTTCTTC.

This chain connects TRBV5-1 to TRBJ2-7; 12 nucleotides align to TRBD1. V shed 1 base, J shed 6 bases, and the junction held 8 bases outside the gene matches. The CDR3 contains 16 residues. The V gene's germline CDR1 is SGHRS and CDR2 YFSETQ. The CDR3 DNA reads TGCGCCAGCAGCTTGATTTCTGGGACAGGGGGCGGCGAGCAGTACTTC. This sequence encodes CASSLISGTGGGEQYF.

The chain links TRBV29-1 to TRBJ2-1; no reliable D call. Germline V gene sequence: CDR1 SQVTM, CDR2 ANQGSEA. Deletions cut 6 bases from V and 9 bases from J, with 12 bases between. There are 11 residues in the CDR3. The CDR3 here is CSVERDSEQFF. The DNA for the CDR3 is TGCAGCGTGGAACGCGACTCTGAGCAGTTCTTC.